This T cell receptor beta chain was found in a study of blood T cell repertoires in COVID-19. Trimming cost V 6 bases and J 2 bases, with 13 bases left between them. CDR3 length equals 14 residues. Germline V gene sequence: CDR1 SGHVS, CDR2 FQNEAQ. Assay: immunoSEQ multiplex PCR; the TCRdb copy retains only in-frame clones and omits some. The sample consists of approximately 170,000 clones, approximately 78% of them appearing once. This TCR came from a human donor in a cohort sampled during active COVID-19. The sample was peripheral blood. The gene calls are TRBV7-8 and TRBJ1-2; D is perhaps TRBD1 (6 bases). CDR3 sequence reads: CASRPRTGNYGYTF. The CDR3 DNA reads as TGTGCCAGCAGGCCGCGCACAGGGAACTATGGCTACACCTTC.